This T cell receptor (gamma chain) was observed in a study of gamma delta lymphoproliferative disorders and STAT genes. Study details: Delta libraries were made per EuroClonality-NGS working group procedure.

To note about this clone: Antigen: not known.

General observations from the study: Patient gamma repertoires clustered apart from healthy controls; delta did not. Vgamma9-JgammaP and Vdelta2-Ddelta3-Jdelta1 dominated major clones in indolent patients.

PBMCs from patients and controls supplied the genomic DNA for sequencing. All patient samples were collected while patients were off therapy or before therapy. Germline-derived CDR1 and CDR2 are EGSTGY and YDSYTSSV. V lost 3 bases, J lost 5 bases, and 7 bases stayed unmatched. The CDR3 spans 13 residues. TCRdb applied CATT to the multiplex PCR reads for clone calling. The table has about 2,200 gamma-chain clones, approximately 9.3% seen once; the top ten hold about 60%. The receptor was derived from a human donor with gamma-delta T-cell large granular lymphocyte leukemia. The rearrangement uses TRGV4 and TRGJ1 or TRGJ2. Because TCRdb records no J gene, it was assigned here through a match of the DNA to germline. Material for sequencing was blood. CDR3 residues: CATWDPADYKKLF. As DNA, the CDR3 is TGTGCCACCTGGGATCCAGCAGATTATAAGAAACTCTTT.